These T cell receptor beta chains were read from a single sample in a study of cytomegalovirus exposure and HLA in healthy donors. Sequencing used immunoSEQ multiplex PCR; TCRdb keeps in-frame clones, though not all of them. Of about 130,000 clones in the sample, around 79% were seen once. The specimen sequenced was PBMCs. The receptors were sampled from a woman aged 40 to 49 in good health and CMV-seropositive. Each CDR3 is given with its conserved first and last residue. Only some rows state a clone size, as once, few, many or a class for expanded clones.

v_call clone_size cdr3_aa
TRBV10-2 - CASSESFTGELFF
TRBV15 - CATSRGGTDCEQYF
TRBV7-9 - CASSESGGSYEQYF
TRBV4-3 - CASSEQVAAANEKLFF
TRBV7-9 - CASSLATGGNEKLFF
TRBV19 - CASSPTPQGGEKLFF
TRBV27 few CASSSGQYRELFF
TRBV7-9 - CASSLDTGELFF
TRBV18 - CASSASTGMNTEAFF
TRBV6-1 - CASSELAGGMMDTGELFF
TRBV7-8 - CASSPSEGRSYTF
TRBV2 - CASRRSWGPSYEQYF
TRBV2 once CASSGGGGALGRNSPLHF
TRBV27 - CASRFHAQGKNYGYTF
TRBV9 - CASSAERGGKQYF
TRBV28 - CASSSGVYEQYF
TRBV9 - CASSPLGLASNEQFF
TRBV9 - CASSVARGRRTGNQPQHF
TRBV7-2 few CASSSVSSGETQYF
TRBV4-1 - CASSPSGWFGEAFF
TRBV29-1 - CSADRESPTQYF
TRBV18 - CASSSSGGALETQYF
TRBV15 - CATSGTLRDNQPQHF
TRBV7-9 - CASSTGLAGQETQYF
TRBV10-3 - CAISSGGSTDTQYF
TRBV5-8 - CASSLFSGTASYEQYF
TRBV30 - CAGRQGNAMNTEAFF
TRBV18 - CASSEATSFGELFF
TRBV7-3 - CASSPPGGYEQYF
TRBV30 few CAWSRNRGYSGANVLTF
TRBV21-1 - CASSPCGGPLHF
TRBV20-1 - CSARAGNTIYF
TRBV5-1 few CASSPRERQETQYF
TRBV28 once CAPESGAVREQYF